This TCR beta chain was retrieved from a study of shared T cell receptors in the human thymus. Produced via immunoSEQ multiplex PCR; TCRdb's table is partial and in-frame only. The sample records hundreds of thousands of clones, roughly 74% being singletons. This sample was shared with a second study, whose subject was human thymus T cells. As reported in that work: Healthy Finnish infants undergoing corrective surgery for congenital heart defects were the donors. Resections removed during corrective heart surgery provided the thymus tissue used. Among thymic and blood repertoires, usage of V and J genes appeared biased. Thymic TCR repertoires of unrelated people reportedly overlapped highly.

Sequenced input: thymocytes. This clonotype was sampled from a boy less than two years old with a congenital heart defect.

As DNA, the CDR3 is TGCGCCAGCGCCCCCCAGACAGGCGGCACGAACACCGGGGAGCTGTTTTTT. This codes for CASAPQTGGTNTGELFF. The chain is built from TRBV4-3 and TRBJ2-2; D perhaps matches TRBD1 (6 bases). CDR1 is LGHNA, CDR2 YSLEER, per germline. V lost 8 bases, J lost 0 bases, and 19 bases lay in between. The CDR3 spans 17 residues.